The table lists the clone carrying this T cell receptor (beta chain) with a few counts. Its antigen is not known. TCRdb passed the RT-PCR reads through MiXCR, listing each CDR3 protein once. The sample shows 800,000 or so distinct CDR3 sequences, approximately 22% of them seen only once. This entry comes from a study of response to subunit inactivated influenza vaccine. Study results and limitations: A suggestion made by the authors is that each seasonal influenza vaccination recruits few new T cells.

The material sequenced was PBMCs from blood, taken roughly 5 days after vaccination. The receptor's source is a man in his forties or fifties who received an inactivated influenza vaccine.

The CDR3 spells CATRDIYEQYF. In nucleotides, the CDR3 is TGTGCCACCAGAGATATTTACGAGCAGTACTTC. The chain uses TRBV10-3 and TRBJ2-7; D is undetermined. The CDR3 is 11 amino acids. V lost 10 bases to trimming and J lost 4 bases, with 11 bases between them. CDR1 and CDR2 from the germline V gene are ENHRY and SYGVKD.